This TCR beta chain was sequenced during a study of blood T cell repertoires in COVID-19. Study in general: Collection of acute and convalescent COVID-19 samples took place in the United States, Italy and Spain.

The germline gives CDR1 SGHTA, CDR2 FQGTGA. Unmatched junction bases numbered 6, after V lost 2 bases and J lost 7 bases. The CDR3 is 15 amino acids. Methods used by the authors: From reference gene primer amplification, estimates of nucleated cell counts were derived. The data were produced by immunoSEQ multiplex PCR, yet TCRdb's version contains in-frame clones alone and is incomplete. The DNA was the basis for D and trimming; V, J and clone size are from that table. The sample shows 200,000 to 300,000 clones, more than 85% of them seen only once. This clonotype was obtained from a woman aged 55-70 years with COVID-19, enrolled during active disease. This chain connects TRBV7-3 to TRBJ2-1, with 9 positions matching TRBD2. The sample taken for sequencing was peripheral blood. The CDR3 DNA follows: TGTGCCAGCAGCTTATTTAGCGGGAGTGAAAATGAGCAGTTCTTC. It encodes CASSLFSGSENEQFF.